One T cell receptor beta chain is described in this entry. The V gene lost 4 bases and the J gene lost 0 bases, with 15 bases spanning the gap. Germline V gene data show CDR1 as SGDLS and CDR2 as YYNGEE. The CDR3 consists of 16 residues. The data derive from a study of cytomegalovirus exposure and HLA in healthy donors. 13 Jbeta primers and 60 Vbeta primers were used for the PCR. The repertoire was sequenced with immunoSEQ multiplex PCR; TCRdb's copy has only in-frame clones and lacks some. The sample records 85,000 to 95,000 clones, 76% being singletons. This chain connects TRBV9 to TRBJ2-3; D is ambiguous. This clonotype was sampled from a man aged 25-45 years in good health and CMV-seropositive. The sequencing sample was made of PBMCs. CDR3 sequence reads: CASSPTSWASTDTQYF. The CDR3 DNA reads TGTGCCAGCAGCCCTACATCATGGGCTAGCACAGATACGCAGTATTTT.